Shown below are 9 T cell receptor beta chains from a single sample sequenced in a study of T cell responses to AZD1222 COVID-19 vaccine. Measured with immunoSEQ multiplex PCR; TCRdb has only the in-frame clones, and not every one. The table includes about 77,000 clones, 80% to 95% detected once. The specimen comprised peripheral blood, sampled 28 days after the second AZD1222 dose. The receptors stem from an adult who received the AZD1222 COVID-19 vaccine.

The CDR3 spells CAWSRGSSYEQYF. DNA for the CDR3: TGTGCCTGGAGTCGAGGGAGCTCCTACGAGCAGTACTTC. The V gene is TRBV30, the J gene TRBJ2-7; tentative D call: TRBD2 (5 bases). The ends were cut back, 2 bases at V and 0 bases at J, with 8 bases in the middle. CDR3 length: 13 amino acids. Germline loops: CDR1 GTSNPN, CDR2 SVGIG (reference sequence).

The V call is TRBV30, the J call TRBJ2-5; D remains unclear. From germline, CDR1 is GTSNPN and CDR2 SVGIG (reference sequence). The CDR3 is made up of 11 amino acids. Trimming removed 6 bases at V and 5 bases at J, with 10 bases between. The CDR3 nucleotides are TGTGCCTGTTCCATGCGGGAGACCCAGTACTTC. It yields the protein CACSMRETQYF.

V and J are TRBV7-2 and TRBJ2-1, with a possible D match to TRBD2 (5 bases). CDR3 length: 12 residues. The germline gives CDR1 SGHTA, CDR2 FQGNSA. With 3 bases removed from V and 10 bases from J, the gap between germline ends came to 10 bases. CDR3 loop: CASSFSRGEQFF. CDR3 nucleotides: TGTGCCAGCAGCTTTTCACGGGGAGAGCAGTTCTTC.

The rearrangement links TRBV5-4 to TRBJ2-5; D is possibly TRBD1 (6 bases). This CDR3 has 14 amino acids. V dropped 0 bases and J dropped 4 bases, with 10 bases sitting between them. Per germline, CDR1 SGHNT and CDR2 YYREEE (reference sequence). This CDR3 reads CASSLDVGGETQYF. The DNA for the CDR3 is TGTGCCAGCAGCTTGGATGTAGGGGGAGAGACCCAGTACTTC.

The V and J genes are TRBV19 and TRBJ2-1, with 11 positions matching TRBD2. The CDR3 is made up of 17 amino acids. J gave up 8 bases and V 5 bases, and 14 bases lay outside the gene matches. Germline V gene data show CDR1 as LNHDA and CDR2 as SQIVND (reference sequence). CDR3 region: CASSPGGSGRGYDEQFF. Written as DNA, the CDR3 is TGTGCCAGTAGTCCCGGGGGTAGCGGGAGGGGATACGATGAGCAGTTCTTC. The complete variable domain, with remaining parts taken from reference TRBV19 and TRBJ2-1, reads DGGITQSPKYLFRKEGQNVTLSCEQNLNHDAMYWYRQDPGQGLRLIYYSQIVNDFQKGDIAEGYSVSREKKESFPLTVTSAQKNPTAFYLCASSPGGSGRGYDEQFFGPGTRLTVL.

This chain links TRBV9 with TRBJ1-2, with a possible D match to TRBD1 (5 bases). This CDR3 has 15 amino acids. Germline V gene data show CDR1 as SGDLS and CDR2 as YYNGEE. Trimming took 3 bases from V and 4 from J, leaving 16 bases between them. The CDR3 spells CASSATGGGGYGYTF. The DNA for the CDR3 is TGTGCCAGCAGCGCAACCGGGGGGGGAGGCTATGGCTACACCTTC.

The rearrangement uses TRBV27 and TRBJ1-5; the match to TRBD1 covers 8 bases. The CDR3 totals 14 residues. Germline trimming cut 5 bases from V and 5 bases from J; bases unmatched to any gene: 5. From germline, CDR1 is MNHEY and CDR2 SMNVEV (reference sequence). The CDR3 here is CASSPGTGHQPQHF. For the CDR3, the DNA is TGTGCCAGCAGTCCAGGGACAGGCCATCAGCCCCAGCATTTT.

The gene calls are TRBV11-3 and TRBJ1-6; 7 bases line up with TRBD1. Germline trimming cut 1 base from V and 7 bases from J; bases unmatched to any gene: 4. Per germline, CDR1 SGHNT and CDR2 YENEEA. The length of the CDR3 is 15 residues. In DNA form, the CDR3 reads TGTGCCAGCAGCTTAGGACAGGGTCGCAATTCACCCCTCCACTTT. This gives the protein CASSLGQGRNSPLHF.

This chain uses TRBV6-2 or TRBV6-3 with TRBJ2-2; D possibly corresponds to TRBD2 (5 bases). Germline CDR1 reads MNHEY; CDR2 reads SVGEGT. The CDR3 runs 16 residues. Trimming cost V 4 bases and J 3 bases, with 15 bases left between them. CDR3 loop: CASSSSPHGYTGELFF. Here the CDR3 DNA reads TGTGCCAGCAGTTCTAGCCCACACGGGTACACCGGGGAGCTGTTTTTT.